The rows below give T cell receptor beta chains drawn from one sample of a study of tissue T cells after allogeneic stem cell transplantation. Libraries were prepared by immunoSEQ multiplex PCR; TCRdb keeps only in-frame clonotypes and omits some of them. The sample consists of about 26,000 clones, roughly nine tenths of them appearing once. Source: blood, taken before transplantation. The receptors here all came from a male donor aged 60 or over who later had graft-versus-host disease after an allogeneic stem cell transplant. Each CDR3 is given with its conserved first and last residue. A D gene is named only where the DNA matches it firmly. Clone sizes are given selectively: once, few, many, or a class where the clone is expanded.

J gene: TRBJ1-1
clone size: NA
V gene: TRBV27
D gene: TRBD1
CDR3 protein: CASSSRDRDFMNTEAFF
CDR3 DNA: TGTGCCAGCAGTTCCCGGGACAGAGACTTCATGAACACTGAAGCTTTCTTT

J gene: TRBJ1-2
clone size: NA
V gene: TRBV18
D gene: TRBD1
CDR3 protein: CASSSAWDSYGYTF
CDR3 DNA: TGTGCCAGCTCATCGGCTTGGGACAGCTATGGCTACACCTTC

J gene: TRBJ1-3
clone size: NA
V gene: TRBV6-5
D gene: NA
CDR3 protein: CASRKGPGNTIYF
CDR3 DNA: TGTGCCAGCAGGAAAGGGCCTGGAAACACCATATATTTT

J gene: TRBJ2-7
clone size: NA
V gene: TRBV12-5
D gene: TRBD1
CDR3 protein: CASGLWQGASYEQYF
CDR3 DNA: TGTGCTAGTGGTTTGTGGCAGGGGGCCTCCTACGAGCAGTACTTC

J gene: TRBJ2-7
clone size: NA
V gene: TRBV27
D gene: TRBD1
CDR3 protein: CASSLSLYRDRVYEQYF
CDR3 DNA: TGTGCCAGCAGTTTATCGCTGTATCGGGACAGAGTCTACGAGCAGTACTTC

J gene: TRBJ1-6
clone size: NA
V gene: TRBV27
D gene: NA
CDR3 protein: CASSLSRVKSSYNSPLHF
CDR3 DNA: TGTGCCAGCAGTTTGAGCCGGGTAAAAAGCTCCTATAATTCACCCCTCCACTTT

J gene: TRBJ1-2
clone size: NA
V gene: TRBV5-6
D gene: TRBD1
CDR3 protein: CASSPDRADGYTF
CDR3 DNA: TGTGCCAGCAGCCCCGACAGGGCTGATGGCTACACCTTC

J gene: TRBJ2-1
clone size: NA
V gene: TRBV11-3
D gene: NA
CDR3 protein: CASSNLPQGLGEQFF
CDR3 DNA: TGTGCCAGCAGCAACCTCCCGCAGGGCTTAGGTGAGCAGTTCTTC

J gene: TRBJ2-3
clone size: NA
V gene: TRBV24-1
D gene: TRBD2
CDR3 protein: CATSDPISGATLQYF
CDR3 DNA: TGTGCCACCAGTGATCCGATTAGCGGGGCGACCTTGCAGTATTTT

J gene: TRBJ1-1
clone size: few
V gene: TRBV7-9
D gene: NA
CDR3 protein: CASSSLRDGGNEAFF
CDR3 DNA: TGTGCCAGCAGCTCCCTTCGTGATGGGGGTAATGAAGCTTTCTTT